This is a list of T cell receptor beta chains from one sample in a study of blood T cell repertoires in COVID-19. Assay: immunoSEQ multiplex PCR; the TCRdb copy retains only in-frame clones and omits some. Of 35,000 to 45,000 clones listed, roughly 88% are singletons. Sample: peripheral blood. Receptor source: a human donor in a cohort sampled during active COVID-19. CDR3s leave out the opening cysteine and the closing phenylalanine or tryptophan.

v_call	cdr3_aa
TRBV18	ASSRQGLEKLF
TRBV6-1	ASSEVRVYSGRGHTGELF
TRBV3-1/TRBV3-2	ASSLQQGGSEKLF
TRBV5-3	ARSLRQGNKPNQPQH
TRBV7-6	ASSLAPGGGTDTQY
TRBV11-2	ATRLPGGTGELF
TRBV12-3/TRBV12-4	ASSLSGTPIYT
TRBV6-6	ASTGTGVGYT
TRBV4-1	ASSPPGVYGYT
TRBV4-1	ASSQQTGYGEQF
TRBV11-3	ASSTGTGERGNTEAF
TRBV28	ASSRQGVVVALETQY
TRBV29-1	SVVRGGAGELF
TRBV5-1	ASSLEGQGYNEQF
TRBV6-2/TRBV6-3	ASSFKETQY
TRBV3-1/TRBV3-2	ASSRASYEQY
TRBV29-1	SVQYPGNYGYT
TRBV9	ASSVVGTLSGNTIY
TRBV4-3	ASSHTGAGGNTIY
TRBV7-9	ASSLGPRRGPGAAQY
TRBV11-1	ASSSFYEQY
TRBV10-3	AISGRGDNSPLH
TRBV10-3	AISESMRGSGANVLT
TRBV28	ASRPSRGYTEAF
TRBV24-1	ATSGPPGLRDNEQF
TRBV7-9	ASSRPRRTGGYEKLF
TRBV7-6	ASSPHPRGTIY
TRBV5-6	ASSPDRGRAEAF
TRBV15	ATSRGGTGGGEQY
TRBV11-2	ASSLADSKYNEQF